The 6 T cell receptor beta chains given below trace back to one sample, sequenced in a study of cytomegalovirus exposure and HLA in healthy donors. Researchers ran the PCR with 60 Vbeta and 13 Jbeta primers. Data came from immunoSEQ multiplex PCR; TCRdb stores just in-frame clones and leaves some out. There are 130,000 or so clones in the sample; about 66% occur only once, and around 1.8% lies in the top ten. Source material: PBMCs. The receptors come from a male donor in good health and CMV-seronegative.

This chain uses TRBV4-3 with TRBJ2-7; 7 nucleotides agree with TRBD1. V lost 3 bases and J lost 4; bases outside the gene matches: 12. This CDR3 is 16 amino acids long. Germline values: CDR1 LGHNA, CDR2 YSLEER. The CDR3: CASSQTLGTEIYEQYF. CDR3 coding DNA: TGCGCCAGCAGCCAGACGCTTGGGACAGAGATATACGAGCAGTACTTC.

The chain joins TRBV6-1 to TRBJ1-2; D ambiguous. V was trimmed by 7 bases and J by 7 bases, leaving 13 bases between them. This CDR3 has 12 amino acids. Germline CDR1 reads MNHNS; CDR2 reads SASEGT. The CDR3 DNA is TGTGCCAGCACCCGTGGGGAGGCTGGCTACACCTTC. Translated: CASTRGEAGYTF.

About this clone: Relative to the germline gene, one junction end is altered; a read error may explain this. This chain links TRBV2 with TRBJ1-1; no reliable D call. This CDR3 region has 14 residues. The germline V gene has CDR1 SNHLY and CDR2 FYNNEI. The CDR3 DNA reads as TGTGCCAGCAGTGAAGCGTGGAGGAACACTAAAGCTTTCTTT. Its translation is CASSEAWRNTKAFF.

The V and J genes are TRBV7-3 and TRBJ1-6; D gene uncertain. Per the germline V gene, CDR1 is SGHTA and CDR2 is FQGTGA. V lost 2 bases, J lost 1 base, and 6 bases lay in between. There are 15 residues in the CDR3. The DNA of the CDR3 is TGTGCCAGCAGCTTAGTGGCTTCCTATAATTCACCCCTCCACTTT. Encoded protein: CASSLVASYNSPLHF.

V and J are TRBV15 and TRBJ1-1; D gene ambiguous. CDR3 length: 13 amino acids. In germline, CDR1 is LNHNV, CDR2 YYDKDF (reference sequence). Trimming pared 0 bases from V and 5 bases from J, leaving 7 bases between. CDR3 coding DNA: TGTGCCACCAGCAGAGAGACGAGGACTGAAGCTTTCTTT. Protein sequence: CATSRETRTEAFF.

The gene calls are TRBV9 and TRBJ1-1; the D gene is possibly TRBD1 (6 bases). CDR3 length: 16 residues. Germline CDR1 SGDLS, CDR2 YYNGEE. V gave up 4 bases and J gave up 4 bases, with 20 bases separating them. CDR3 residues: CASSPAGGAYATEAFF. The CDR3 nucleotides read TGTGCCAGCAGCCCCGCCGGGGGGGCCTATGCCACTGAAGCTTTCTTT. Filled out from reference TRBV9 and TRBJ1-1, the complete variable domain reads DSGVTQTPKHLITATGQRVTLRCSPRSGDLSVYWYQQSLDQGLQFLIQYYNGEERAKGNILERFSAQQFPDLHSELNLSSLELGDSALYFCASSPAGGAYATEAFFGQGTRLTVV.